Below, 14 T cell receptor beta chains from the same sample are listed, as sequenced in a study of blood T cell repertoires in COVID-19. Sequenced by immunoSEQ multiplex PCR; TCRdb stores in-frame clones only, minus some. The sample consists of under 250,000 clones, about nine tenths of them appearing once. Specimen: PBMCs or T cells enriched from blood (not recorded which). Receptors originate from a woman aged 25 to 39 with acute COVID-19.

The CDR3 coding sequence is TGTGCCAGCAGCAAAATAGACCAACAGGGGGACTATGGCTACACCTTC. This gives the protein CASSKIDQQGDYGYTF. The V gene is TRBV21-1, the J gene TRBJ1-2; TRBD1 is the table's D call, not checked against the DNA. TRBV21-1 is described as a pseudogene. This CDR3 has 16 amino acids.

The chain joins TRBV19 to TRBJ2-3; unclear D gene. CDR3 length: 13 amino acids. CDR1 and CDR2 from the germline V gene are LNHDA and SQIVND (reference sequence). V lost 5 bases and J 0 bases, leaving 6 bases between the germline ends. CDR3 in amino acids: CASSALSTDTQYF. The DNA of the CDR3 is TGTGCCAGTAGTGCGCTCAGCACAGATACGCAGTATTTT.

The V and J genes are TRBV12-2 and TRBJ1-1; the DNA was not compared with TRBD1, the D call given in the table. TRBV12-2 is flagged as a pseudogene. The CDR3 spans 13 residues. DNA of the CDR3: TGTGCAAGTCGCATAAGAACCGCAGGCCATGGATTCTTT. Residues: CASRIRTAGHGFF.

CDR3 protein: CASSRGGGNTGELFF. CDR3 DNA sequence: TGTGCCAGCAGCCGGGGCGGGGGGAACACCGGGGAGCTGTTTTTT. V gene TRBV11-2 combines with J gene TRBJ2-2, with TRBD2 matching 7 bases. J was trimmed by 1 base and V by 5 bases; bases with no gene match: 4. In germline, CDR1 is SGHAT, CDR2 FQNNGV. The CDR3 has 15 residues.

The J gene is TRBJ1-4, the V gene TRBV25-1; unclear D gene. CDR3 size: 13 residues. Trimming removed 4 bases from V and 8 bases from J, with 11 bases in between. Germline loops: CDR1 MGHDK, CDR2 SYGVNS. CDR3 DNA: TGTGCCAGCAGTGGCCAACTACGCGAAAAACTGTTTTTT. Translating gives CASSGQLREKLFF.

The chain links TRBV5-6 to TRBJ1-2; D is unresolved. CDR3 length: 13 amino acids. V lost 3 bases and J 6 bases, leaving 12 bases between the germline ends. The V gene's germline CDR1 is SGHDT and CDR2 YYEEEE. CDR3 nucleotides: TGTGCCAGCAGCTCCCTAGGTACCGATGGCTACACCTTC. It is translated as CASSSLGTDGYTF.

This chain uses TRBV6-5 with TRBJ2-7; 7 bases line up with TRBD1. CDR1 and CDR2 (germline): MNHEY, SVGAGI. The CDR3 runs to 11 residues. V lost 6 bases and J lost 7; bases outside the gene matches: 3. The CDR3 DNA sequence: TGTGCCAGCAGGACAGGGAAAGAGCAGTACTTC. Translation: CASRTGKEQYF.

This rearrangement joins TRBV27 to TRBJ2-3, with a weak D call TRBD2 (6 bases). The CDR3 consists of 16 residues. Trimming took off 3 bases at V and 6 bases at J, with 19 bases between the two ends. Germline loops: CDR1 MNHEY, CDR2 SMNVEV (reference sequence). This chain's CDR3 is CASSFGLASSQDTQYF. CDR3 nucleotide sequence: TGTGCCAGCAGTTTTGGCCTAGCGTCTTCACAGGATACGCAGTATTTT.

The chain has TRBV6-5 and TRBJ2-7, with TRBD1 matching 9 bases. This CDR3 is 13 amino acids long. Germline CDR1 reads MNHEY; CDR2 reads SVGAGI. J gave up 2 bases and V 6 bases, and 2 bases lay outside the gene matches. DNA of the CDR3: TGTGCCAGCAGAAGGGACAGGGCCTACGAGCAGTACTTC. It yields the protein CASRRDRAYEQYF.

The gene calls are TRBV19 and TRBJ2-2, with TRBD1 as a possible D gene (5 bases). The V and J ends lost 6 bases and 1 base respectively, with 18 bases between them. The CDR3 has 17 residues. Germline CDR1 is LNHDA and CDR2 is SQIVND (reference sequence). The CDR3 DNA follows: TGTGCCAGTAGCTCCTCTCAGGGATCGTTGAACACCGGGGAGCTGTTTTTT. Translated: CASSSSQGSLNTGELFF.

This clone was counted a few times. This chain joins TRBV5-1 and TRBJ2-7; 14 bases fit TRBD2. The CDR3 totals 19 residues. CDR1 and CDR2 from the germline V gene are SGHRS and YFSETQ. After removal of 4 bases from V and 0 bases from J, the junction contained 12 bases not matched to a gene. In DNA form, the CDR3 reads TGCGCCAGCAGCCCGCAGCCAGGACTAGCGGGGGGCCACTCCTACGAGCAGTACTTC. The encoded protein is CASSPQPGLAGGHSYEQYF.

The chain links TRBV28 to TRBJ1-2; 8 nucleotides align to TRBD1. The CDR3 covers 16 residues. Trimming took 4 bases from V and 4 from J; bases not matched to a gene: 11. Germline V gene lookup returns CDR1 MDHEN and CDR2 SYDVKM. CDR3 in DNA: TGTGCCAGCAGTTCCGACTCGACAGGGGATCCCTATGGCTACACCTTC. Protein product: CASSSDSTGDPYGYTF.

The V gene is TRBV7-2, the J gene TRBJ1-3; D possibly corresponds to TRBD1 (6 bases). In germline, CDR1 is SGHTA, CDR2 FQGNSA. The V end lost 5 bases, the J end lost 9 bases, and 17 bases lay between the germline ends. The CDR3 is made up of 14 amino acids. The CDR3 here is CASSRAGGRRTIYF. CDR3 DNA sequence: TGTGCCAGCAGCCGTGCCGGGGGGCGACGCACCATATATTTT.

V usage is TRBV9 and J usage is TRBJ1-2; 10 nucleotides line up with TRBD1. V trimming: 3 bases; J trimming: 4 bases; junction bases outside the gene matches: 3. The CDR3 contains 14 residues. Germline CDR1 and CDR2: SGDLS and YYNGEE. The CDR3 region has the DNA TGTGCCAGCAGCGAGACAGGGGGCGGCTATGGCTACACCTTC. Residues: CASSETGGGYGYTF.